The 19 T cell receptor beta chains given below trace back to one sample, sequenced in a study of shared clonotypes between healthy human individuals. The repertoire was sequenced with immunoSEQ multiplex PCR; TCRdb's copy has only in-frame clones and lacks some. The data hold some 1 million clones, with about 80% observed a single time. Sample: memory CD4+ T cells sorted from blood. Stated subset: CD45RA-negative fraction. The receptors stem from a man in his late teens or twenties in good health.

The V gene is TRBV28, the J gene TRBJ2-7; TRBD1 might be the D (6 bases). This CDR3 has 14 residues. Trimming shortened V by 5 bases and J by 0 bases, and 11 bases separated the two germline ends. Germline V gives CDR1 MDHEN, CDR2 SYDVKM. The CDR3 loop is CASSARDNSYEQYF. The CDR3 DNA follows: TGTGCCAGCAGTGCCAGGGACAACTCCTACGAGCAGTACTTC.

The chain employs TRBV2 and TRBJ2-7; D may be TRBD1 or TRBD2 (6 bases each). Trimming removed 0 bases from V and 6 bases from J, with 15 bases in between. The germline V gene has CDR1 SNHLY and CDR2 FYNNEI. The CDR3 has 15 residues. The chain's CDR3 is CASSEAALGGLEQYF. In nucleotides, the CDR3 is TGTGCCAGCAGTGAAGCAGCCTTAGGGGGGCTCGAGCAGTACTTC.

This clone has only one observation. With a much larger clone just one base away, this may be a read error. This chain links TRBV6-6 with TRBJ2-7, with 11 bases that match TRBD1. With V trimmed by 7 bases and J by 2 bases, 4 bases remained unmatched. This CDR3 comprises 14 residues. Germline values: CDR1 MNHNY, CDR2 SVGAGI (reference sequence). CDR3 loop: CASTPGQGAYEQYF. The CDR3 nucleotides read TGTGCCAGCACCCCGGGACAGGGGGCCTACGAGCAGTACTTC.

The chain combines TRBV19 with TRBJ2-4; D unresolved. CDR3 size: 14 residues. In germline, CDR1 is LNHDA, CDR2 SQIVND (reference sequence). V was trimmed by 6 bases and J by 9 bases, leaving 18 bases between them. CDR3 loop: CASRTTTRSGIQYF. DNA of the CDR3: TGTGCCAGTAGGACAACCACTCGATCAGGCATTCAGTACTTC. The full variable domain, with the rest looked up from reference TRBV19 and TRBJ2-4, is DGGITQSPKYLFRKEGQNVTLSCEQNLNHDAMYWYRQDPGQGLRLIYYSQIVNDFQKGDIAEGYSVSREKKESFPLTVTSAQKNPTAFYLCASRTTTRSGIQYFGAGTRLSVL.

The J gene is TRBJ2-3, the V gene TRBV28; no clear D. CDR3 length: 13 amino acids. The germline V and J ends were trimmed by 8 bases and 0 bases, with 9 bases remaining between them. Germline values: CDR1 MDHEN, CDR2 SYDVKM. The CDR3: CASLDTSTDTQYF. In nucleotides, the CDR3 is TGTGCCAGCCTTGATACTAGCACAGATACGCAGTATTTT.

This chain uses TRBV18 with TRBJ2-3; 13 bases agree with TRBD2. Trimming at V came to 6 bases and at J to 1 base, leaving 4 bases not matched to a gene. The germline V gene has CDR1 KGHSH and CDR2 LQKENI. The CDR3 loop spans 16 amino acids. The CDR3 DNA reads as TGTGCCAGCTCCCCAACTAGCGGGAGGGGCACAGATACGCAGTATTTT. As protein: CASSPTSGRGTDTQYF.

This clone was counted at least ten times. The same CDR3 also results from other DNA sequences found in this sample. The rearrangement uses TRBV25-1 and TRBJ2-2; D is uncertain. The CDR3 spans 16 residues. Germline V gives CDR1 MGHDK, CDR2 SYGVNS. V lost 6 bases, J lost 7 bases, and 21 bases lay in between. CDR3 protein: CASRSARVLLGGELFF. As DNA, the CDR3 is TGTGCCAGCAGGTCCGCGAGAGTTCTATTGGGCGGGGAGCTGTTTTTT.

The chain combines TRBV28 with TRBJ1-2; D is undetermined. V lost 7 bases to trimming and J lost 1 base, with 10 bases between them. Germline assignment: CDR1 MDHEN and CDR2 SYDVKM. The CDR3 sequence is 13 residues long. CDR3 amino acids: CASTAQHNYGYTF. Written as DNA, the CDR3 is TGTGCCAGCACGGCACAGCATAACTATGGCTACACCTTC.

In its sample, this clone was seen once. V usage is TRBV5-1 and J usage is TRBJ1-2, with 9 bases identical to TRBD1. The germline V gene encodes CDR1 SGHRS and CDR2 YFSETQ. This CDR3 is built from 15 residues. Trimming at V came to 4 bases and at J to 7 bases, leaving 11 bases not matched to a gene. CDR3 sequence: CASSLLQGAGGGYTF. As DNA, the CDR3 is TGCGCCAGCAGCCTCTTACAGGGGGCCGGGGGTGGCTACACCTTC.

The count of this clone is one. The genes are TRBV30 and TRBJ2-2; no clear D. The V end was cut by 4 bases, the J end by 7 bases, with 7 bases between. Germline values: CDR1 GTSNPN, CDR2 SVGIG (reference sequence). The CDR3 has 11 amino acids. In nucleotides, the CDR3 is TGTGCCTGGAAGAAGAACGGGGAGCTGTTTTTT. Translating it yields CAWKKNGELFF.

Comments on this clone: A far larger clone is one nucleotide away, so this likely arose from a read error. Other DNA sequences in this sample translate to the same CDR3. The chain carries TRBV6-6 and TRBJ1-1; 7 bases are shared with TRBD1. V shed 3 bases and J 1 base; nucleotides not matched to a gene: 2. The germline V gene has CDR1 MNHNY and CDR2 SVGAGI (reference sequence). The CDR3 is made up of 14 amino acids. CDR3 sequence: CASSYGTANTEAFF. The CDR3 nucleotides read TGTGCCAGCAGTTATGGGACAGCGAACACTGAAGCTTTCTTT.

V usage is TRBV29-1 and J usage is TRBJ2-1, with 8 bases aligning to TRBD2. Per the germline V gene, CDR1 is SQVTM and CDR2 is ANQGSEA. With V trimmed by 5 bases and J by 0 bases, 9 bases remained unmatched. The length of the CDR3 is 16 residues. As DNA, the CDR3 is TGCAGCGTTCAAACCTTCGGGACTAGCTCCTACAATGAGCAGTTCTTC. Its translation: CSVQTFGTSSYNEQFF.

The CDR3 region is CASTRTRQGAGYTF. CDR3 nucleotide sequence: TGTGCCAGCACACGAACCCGACAGGGGGCGGGCTACACCTTC. V gene TRBV25-1 combines with J gene TRBJ1-2, with 10 bases identical to TRBD1. CDR3 length: 14 residues. Germline V gene lookup returns CDR1 MGHDK and CDR2 SYGVNS. Trimming at V came to 7 bases and at J to 8 bases, leaving 10 bases not matched to a gene.

There are many counts of this clone. V and J are TRBV10-2 and TRBJ1-5, with 11 bases that match TRBD1. From germline, CDR1 is WSHSY and CDR2 SAAADI. V shed 10 bases, J shed 0 bases, and the junction held 11 bases outside the gene matches. This CDR3 spans 17 amino acids. The CDR3: CATSGTGGAHSNQPQHF. DNA of the CDR3: TGCGCCACTTCTGGGACAGGGGGAGCCCATAGCAATCAGCCCCAGCATTTT.

This clone was detected a few times. The chain recombines TRBV7-2 with TRBJ2-2, with 10 positions matching TRBD2. From germline, CDR1 is SGHTA and CDR2 FQGNSA. The trim removed 2 bases at V and 4 bases at J, leaving 7 bases unmatched. This CDR3 has 17 residues. The CDR3 DNA is TGTGCCAGCAGCTTAACCCCTGGACTAGCGGCCACCGGGGAGCTGTTTTTT. This translates into CASSLTPGLAATGELFF.

This clone was seen a few times. This sequence joins TRBV6-6 and TRBJ1-5; D is unresolved. Per germline, CDR1 MNHNY and CDR2 SVGAGI (reference sequence). V gave up 2 bases and J gave up 0 bases, with 8 bases separating them. The CDR3 covers 15 residues. Written as DNA, the CDR3 is TGTGCCAGCAGTTACCACAGTTATAGCAATCAGCCCCAGCATTTT. Translated: CASSYHSYSNQPQHF.

This chain links TRBV5-1 with TRBJ2-5; possibly TRBD1 for D (6 bases). CDR1 is SGHRS and CDR2 is YFSETQ in the germline V gene. The CDR3 is 15 amino acids. The V end lost 4 bases, the J end lost 4 bases, and 17 bases lay between the germline ends. CDR3 nucleotide sequence: TGCGCCAGCAGCCCCCCACAGGGTAGTGGAGAGACCCAGTACTTC. It specifies CASSPPQGSGETQYF.

The V call is TRBV27, the J call TRBJ1-3, with D maybe TRBD1 (5 bases). The V end was cut by 5 bases, the J end by 4 bases, with 12 bases between. This CDR3 is built from 14 residues. Germline CDR1 MNHEY, CDR2 SMNVEV (reference sequence). The CDR3 sequence: CASSPGTAGNTIYF. In DNA, the CDR3 is TGTGCCAGCAGTCCCGGGACTGCGGGAAACACCATATATTTT.

This chain uses TRBV4-1 with TRBJ2-3; TRBD2 agrees at 8 bases. The germline gives CDR1 MGHRA, CDR2 YSYEKL. The junction had 7 bases not matched to a gene; V was cut back by 0 bases and J by 2 bases. The CDR3 consists of 17 residues. The CDR3 DNA is TGCGCCAGCAGCCAAGATTCGAGCGGGGGTTTCACAGATACGCAGTATTTT. It codes for CASSQDSSGGFTDTQYF.